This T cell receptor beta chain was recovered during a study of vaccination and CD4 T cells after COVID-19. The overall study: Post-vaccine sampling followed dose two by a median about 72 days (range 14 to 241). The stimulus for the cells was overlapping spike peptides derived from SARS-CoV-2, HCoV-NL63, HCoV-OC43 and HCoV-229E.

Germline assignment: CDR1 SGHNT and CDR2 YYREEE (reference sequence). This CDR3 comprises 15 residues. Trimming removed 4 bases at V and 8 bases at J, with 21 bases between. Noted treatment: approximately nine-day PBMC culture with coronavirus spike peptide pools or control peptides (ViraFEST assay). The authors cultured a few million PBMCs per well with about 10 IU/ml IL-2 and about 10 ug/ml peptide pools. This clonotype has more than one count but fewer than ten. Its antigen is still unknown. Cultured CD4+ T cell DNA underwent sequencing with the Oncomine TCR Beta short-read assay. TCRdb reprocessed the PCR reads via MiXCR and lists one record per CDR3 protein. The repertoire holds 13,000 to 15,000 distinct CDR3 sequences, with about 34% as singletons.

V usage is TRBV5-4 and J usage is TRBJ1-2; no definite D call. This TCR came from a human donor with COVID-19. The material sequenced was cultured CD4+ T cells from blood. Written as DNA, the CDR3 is TGTGCCAGCAGCAAGGATCTTAGATCGAATTCGGGCTACACCTTC. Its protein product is CASSKDLRSNSGYTF.